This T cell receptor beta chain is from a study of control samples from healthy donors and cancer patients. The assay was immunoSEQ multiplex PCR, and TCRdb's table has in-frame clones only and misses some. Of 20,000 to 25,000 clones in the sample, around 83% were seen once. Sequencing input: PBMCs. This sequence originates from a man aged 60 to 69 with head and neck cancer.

This chain's CDR3 is CASTKGGQEQFF. The CDR3 nucleotides are TGTGCCAGCACTAAAGGGGGGCAAGAGCAGTTCTTC. V and J are TRBV7-9 and TRBJ2-1; D is possibly TRBD1 or TRBD2 (6 bases each). The germline V gene encodes CDR1 SEHNR and CDR2 FQNEAQ (reference sequence). The CDR3 has 12 amino acids. Trimming took off 7 bases at V and 10 bases at J, with 14 bases between the two ends.